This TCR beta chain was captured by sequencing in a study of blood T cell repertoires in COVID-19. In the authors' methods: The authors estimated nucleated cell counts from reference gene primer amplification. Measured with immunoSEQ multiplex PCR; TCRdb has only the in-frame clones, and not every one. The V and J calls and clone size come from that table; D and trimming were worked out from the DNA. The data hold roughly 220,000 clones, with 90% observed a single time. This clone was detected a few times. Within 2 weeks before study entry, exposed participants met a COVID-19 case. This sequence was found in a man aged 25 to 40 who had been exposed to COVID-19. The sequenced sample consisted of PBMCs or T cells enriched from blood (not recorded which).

CDR3 region: CASREGIELYNEQFF. In DNA, the CDR3 is TGTGCCAGCAGGGAGGGCATAGAGTTATACAATGAGCAGTTCTTC. This chain links TRBV6-6 with TRBJ2-1; a weak D match, TRBD2 (6 bases). Germline CDR1 reads MNHNY; CDR2 reads SVGAGI (reference sequence). The ends were cut back, 6 bases at V and 4 bases at J, with 16 bases in the middle. This CDR3 comprises 15 residues.